This T cell receptor (beta chain) was recovered during a study of shared clonotypes between healthy human individuals. The CDR3 sequence is 16 residues long. Germline V gene sequence: CDR1 SGHRS, CDR2 YFSETQ. The V gene end was trimmed by 4 bases and the J gene end by 5 bases; junction bases not matched to a gene: 8. With respect to this clone: What it binds is not known.

Findings of the study overall: The represented genetic and exposure-history diversity was limited by the small number of donors.

Replicate sorted-subset PCRs were loaded with roughly 190 ng DNA, 30,000 to 35,000 T cell genomes. Sequencing used immunoSEQ multiplex PCR; TCRdb keeps in-frame clones, though not all of them. The table has approximately 500,000 clones, 90% to 96% seen once. The sample was naive CD4+ T cells sorted from blood. The sample's subset: CD45RA+ positively selected. The receptor was derived from a woman in her twenties or thirties in good health. The V call is TRBV5-1, the J call TRBJ2-5, with 13 bases aligning to TRBD2. The DNA for the CDR3 is TGCGCCAGCAGCCCCTGGACTAGCGGGAGTCGGGAGACCCAGTACTTC. Its protein is CASSPWTSGSRETQYF.